The 31 T cell receptor beta chains reported below all come from one sample, sequenced in a study of T-cell memory formation after mild COVID-19. TCRdb recomputed calls from the 5' RACE reads with MiXCR, one row per CDR3 protein. The sample has under 300,000 distinct CDR3 sequences; roughly 15% are singletons. The sequencing sample was made of PBMCs or a T cell subset sorted from them (not recorded which). Source of these receptors: a man younger than 35 who had mild COVID-19 (a few samples of this study predate the infection). Cell type and time point are not known.

The chain has TRBV5-1 and TRBJ1-2; D unresolved. The CDR3 is 13 amino acids. The germline V gene has CDR1 SGHRS and CDR2 YFSETQ. V was shortened by 6 bases and J by 0 bases, with 9 bases between the two germline ends. The CDR3 here is CASTVETNYGYTF. The CDR3, as DNA: TGCGCCAGCACCGTAGAAACTAACTATGGCTACACCTTC.

The table lists this clonotype with many counts. The CDR3 sequence: CASRHLYRGASTEAFF. The CDR3 coding sequence is TGCGCCAGTCGACACCTCTATCGGGGCGCGAGCACTGAAGCTTTCTTT. The chain employs TRBV5-1 and TRBJ1-1; perhaps TRBD1 as D (5 bases). The germline V gene encodes CDR1 SGHRS and CDR2 YFSETQ. CDR3 length: 16 residues. Trimming cost V 8 bases and J 4 bases, with 24 bases left between them.

This clonotype was found many times. This sequence joins TRBV7-2 and TRBJ2-2; D ambiguous. The CDR3 has 17 amino acids. CDR1 is SGHTA, CDR2 FQGNSA, per germline. V was shortened by 4 bases and J by 3 bases, with 18 bases between the two germline ends. CDR3 coding DNA: TGTGCCAGCAGCTCCCGTGAAGGGCGGACGTACACCGGGGAGCTGTTTTTT. Amino acid sequence: CASSSREGRTYTGELFF. Filled out from reference TRBV7-2 and TRBJ2-2, the complete variable domain reads GAGVSQSPSNKVTEKGKDVELRCDPISGHTALYWYRQSLGQGLEFLIYFQGNSAPDKSGLPSDRFSAERTGGSVSTLTIQRTQQEDSAVYLCASSSREGRTYTGELFFGEGSRLTVL.

This clonotype was counted only a few times. The chain links TRBV12-3 or TRBV12-4 to TRBJ1-6, with TRBD1 identical over 7 bases. The CDR3 is made up of 14 amino acids. Germline trimming cut 4 bases from V and 5 bases from J; bases unmatched to any gene: 2. The CDR3 reads CASSWDRDNSPLHF. In DNA form, the CDR3 reads TGTGCCAGCAGTTGGGACAGAGATAATTCACCCCTCCACTTT.

This clonotype was seen more than once but under ten times. V usage is TRBV6-6 and J usage is TRBJ2-3; 15 bases align to TRBD2. Germline assignment: CDR1 MNHNY and CDR2 SVGAGI (reference sequence). The CDR3 spans 17 residues. Trimming took 4 bases from V and 4 from J; bases not matched to a gene: 6. The CDR3 protein is CASSSRTSGGAADTQYF. The CDR3 DNA reads TGTGCCAGCAGTTCTCGGACTAGCGGGGGGGCAGCAGATACGCAGTATTTT.

The table lists this clonotype with a few counts. The chain is built from TRBV7-2 and TRBJ1-6; the match to TRBD1 covers 7 bases. This CDR3 has 15 amino acids. V was clipped by 2 bases and J by 8 bases; unmatched bases: 6. From germline, CDR1 is SGHTA and CDR2 FQGNSA. In DNA form, the CDR3 reads TGTGCCAGCAGCTTACTTGGACAGGAGGATTCACCCCTCCACTTT. Amino acid sequence: CASSLLGQEDSPLHF. Combining the CDR3 with reference TRBV7-2 and TRBJ1-6 gives the whole variable domain GAGVSQSPSNKVTEKGKDVELRCDPISGHTALYWYRQSLGQGLEFLIYFQGNSAPDKSGLPSDRFSAERTGGSVSTLTIQRTQQEDSAVYLCASSLLGQEDSPLHFGNGTRLTVT.

CDR3 region: CASSQDIWPASPLHF. DNA of the CDR3: TGCGCCAGCAGCCAAGATATCTGGCCTGCGTCACCCCTCCACTTT. This chain uses TRBV4-1 with TRBJ1-6; D is ambiguous. With 0 bases removed from V and 10 bases from J, the gap between germline ends came to 13 bases. The CDR3 runs 15 residues. CDR1 is MGHRA and CDR2 is YSYEKL in the germline V gene.

The table lists this clonotype with a few counts. V and J are TRBV29-1 and TRBJ2-3, with 7 bases lining up with TRBD2. The CDR3 is 14 amino acids. Trimming removed 4 bases from V and 4 bases from J; junction bases left unmatched: 8. The germline CDR1 and CDR2 sequences are SQVTM and ANQGSEA. CDR3 DNA: TGCAGCGTTGGTAGTCTAGCGGTTGCAGATACGCAGTATTTT. Its translation is CSVGSLAVADTQYF.

This clonotype has only a few counts. The chain uses TRBV5-5 and TRBJ1-1; 9 nucleotides line up with TRBD1. The germline gives CDR1 SGHKS, CDR2 YYEKEE (reference sequence). V lost 0 bases to trimming and J lost 0 bases; unmatched junction nucleotides: 6. CDR3 length equals 17 residues. CDR3 amino acids: CASSLAGTGLMNTEAFF. The CDR3 DNA reads as TGTGCCAGCAGCTTGGCCGGGACAGGGCTAATGAACACTGAAGCTTTCTTT.

This clonotype was detected only a few times. Written as DNA, the CDR3 is TGCAGTCCGGAGGGGGATTATGGCTACACCTTC. This gives the protein CSPEGDYGYTF. The V gene is TRBV20-1, the J gene TRBJ1-2, with a weak D call TRBD1 (6 bases). Germline loops: CDR1 DFQATT, CDR2 SNEGSKA (reference sequence). With 8 bases removed from V and 5 bases from J, the gap between germline ends came to 12 bases. This CDR3 has 11 residues.

The V call is TRBV18, the J call TRBJ1-5; perhaps TRBD1 as D (5 bases). The CDR3 runs to 13 residues. The V gene lost 8 bases and the J gene lost 5 bases, with 13 bases spanning the gap. CDR1 is KGHSH, CDR2 LQKENI, per germline. Here the CDR3 reads CASRLTDDQPQHF. The CDR3 DNA is TGTGCCAGCCGGCTGACAGACGATCAGCCCCAGCATTTT. The whole variable domain, remainder taken from reference TRBV18 and TRBJ1-5, is NAGVMQNPRHLVRRRGQEARLRCSPMKGHSHVYWYRQLPEEGLKFMVYLQKENIIDESGMPKERFSAEFPKEGPSILRIQQVVRGDSAAYFCASRLTDDQPQHFGDGTRLSIL.

This clonotype occurred a few times. The CDR3 sequence: CASTPTGAIGSYEQYF. CDR3 sequence (DNA): TGTGCCAGCACCCCGACAGGGGCAATTGGGTCCTACGAGCAGTACTTC. The genes are TRBV12-3 or TRBV12-4 and TRBJ2-7; the match to TRBD1 covers 8 bases. V was pared by 7 bases and J by 1 base, with 12 bases of the junction left unmatched. The length of the CDR3 is 16 residues.

The J gene is TRBJ2-1, the V gene TRBV20-1, with D unclear. This CDR3 contains 13 residues. The V gene's germline CDR1 is DFQATT and CDR2 SNEGSKA (reference sequence). V dropped 8 bases and J dropped 0 bases, with 11 bases sitting between them. The CDR3 DNA is TGCAGTCCCCGTTCCGGCTCCTACAATGAGCAGTTCTTC. Its protein product is CSPRSGSYNEQFF.

This chain uses TRBV4-2 with TRBJ2-3; 9 positions match TRBD2. After removal of 4 bases from V and 10 bases from J, the junction contained 21 bases not matched to a gene. The CDR3 contains 18 residues. Germline CDR1 and CDR2: LGHNA and YNFKEQ. CDR3: CASSPQKVASGARGSQYF. DNA for the CDR3: TGTGCCAGCAGCCCTCAGAAGGTGGCTAGCGGGGCCCGGGGCTCGCAGTATTTT.

This clonotype was seen more than once but under ten times. In nucleotides, the CDR3 is TGTGCCAGCAGCTGGGACGGAACTAAGCAGTTCTTC. Translated, it gives CASSWDGTKQFF. This chain uses TRBV7-2 with TRBJ2-1; D tentatively reads TRBD1 or TRBD2 (5 bases each). Trimming cost V 4 bases and J 11 bases, with 12 bases left between them. The germline V gene has CDR1 SGHTA and CDR2 FQGNSA. This CDR3 region has 12 residues.

This clonotype has a handful of counts. The genes are TRBV6-5 and TRBJ2-2, with TRBD2 matching 10 bases. CDR1 MNHEY and CDR2 SVGAGI come from the germline V gene. With V trimmed by 2 bases and J by 6 bases, 6 bases remained unmatched. There are 16 residues in the CDR3. The CDR3 DNA is TGTGCCAGCAGTTACAAAAAGCGGGGGGGAGCCGGGGAGCTGTTTTTT. This sequence encodes CASSYKKRGGAGELFF.

This clonotype occurred many times. The CDR3, as DNA: TGCGCCAGCAGCTTGGTCGGGCGCTCGATACTGAACACTGAAGCTTTCTTT. Encoded protein: CASSLVGRSILNTEAFF. The chain couples TRBV5-1 to TRBJ1-1; D uncertain. This CDR3 contains 17 residues. Germline V CDR1 and CDR2: SGHRS, YFSETQ. V was trimmed by 0 bases and J by 0 bases, leaving 15 bases between them.

This clonotype was picked up a small number of times. The rearrangement joins TRBV12-3 or TRBV12-4 to TRBJ2-4; no firm D call. This CDR3 contains 12 residues. The V and J ends lost 5 bases and 4 bases respectively, with 6 bases between them. For the CDR3, the DNA is TGTGCCAGCAGTGTACAAAAAAACATTCAGTACTTC. Amino acid sequence: CASSVQKNIQYF.

This clonotype has a count of ten or more. The chain links TRBV11-2 to TRBJ2-1; 10 nucleotides line up with TRBD2. From germline, CDR1 is SGHAT and CDR2 FQNNGV. The CDR3 consists of 14 residues. The J segment lost 8 bases and the V segment lost 5 bases, leaving 6 bases of the junction unmatched. CDR3 protein: CASSDSGGAHEQFF. The CDR3 DNA follows: TGTGCCAGCAGCGACAGCGGGGGGGCCCATGAGCAGTTCTTC.

The table lists this clonotype with a few counts. The chain recombines TRBV6-4 with TRBJ2-1, with 10 bases identical to TRBD2. This CDR3 has 14 amino acids. CDR1 and CDR2 from the germline V gene are MRHNA and SNTAGT. Trimming took 0 bases from V and 9 from J; bases not matched to a gene: 2. The CDR3 DNA follows: TGTGCCAGCAGTGACTCTAGCGGGGGGATTGAGCAGTTCTTC. As protein: CASSDSSGGIEQFF.

This chain links TRBV7-9 with TRBJ2-2; tentatively, D is TRBD1 (5 bases). Deletions cut 2 bases from V and 1 base from J, with 11 bases between. The CDR3 length is 16 residues. Looked up from germline, CDR1 is SEHNR and CDR2 is FQNEAQ (reference sequence). Here the CDR3 DNA reads TGTGCCAGCAGCTTACATATGCAGGGGAACACCGGGGAGCTGTTTTTT. Its translation is CASSLHMQGNTGELFF.

A single count supports this clonotype. The CDR3 region is CSVCNISGGNQPQHF. The DNA of the CDR3 is TGCAGCGTTTGTAATATATCAGGGGGCAATCAGCCCCAGCATTTT. The V gene is TRBV29-1, the J gene TRBJ1-5, with D possibly TRBD1 on 6 matching bases. This CDR3 has 15 residues. Germline V gene lookup returns CDR1 SQVTM and CDR2 ANQGSEA. Trimming left V 5 bases short and J 2 bases short, with 16 bases between.

V is TRBV3-1 and J is TRBJ2-5; D not certain. This CDR3 is 14 amino acids long. Deletions cut 0 bases from V and 2 bases from J, with 7 bases between. CDR1 and CDR2 from the germline V gene are LGHDT and YNNKEL (reference sequence). The CDR3 sequence is CASSQDTAQETQYF. The CDR3 coding sequence is TGTGCCAGCAGCCAAGATACAGCACAAGAGACCCAGTACTTC.

The gene calls are TRBV4-1 and TRBJ2-5; D is tentatively TRBD1 or TRBD2 (5 bases each). Trimming left V 2 bases short and J 0 bases short, with 10 bases between. CDR1 and CDR2 (germline): MGHRA, YSYEKL. This CDR3 contains 15 residues. The chain's CDR3 is CASSQSGTYQETQYF. The CDR3 DNA sequence: TGCGCCAGCAGCCAATCAGGGACCTACCAAGAGACCCAGTACTTC.

The chain is built from TRBV7-8 and TRBJ1-5; tentatively, D is TRBD1 (6 bases). The CDR3 totals 15 residues. Germline CDR1 SGHVS, CDR2 FQNEAQ. Trimming cost V 3 bases and J 7 bases, with 16 bases left between them. CDR3 sequence: CASSFGGQVGQPQHF. The CDR3 region has the DNA TGTGCCAGCAGCTTCGGGGGGCAGGTAGGCCAGCCCCAGCATTTT.

This chain joins TRBV5-1 and TRBJ2-2; 10 bases fit TRBD2. Germline V lookup: CDR1 SGHRS, CDR2 YFSETQ. The CDR3 spans 15 residues. V shed 4 bases and J 6 bases; nucleotides not matched to a gene: 6. CDR3 region: CASSVLAGVPGELFF. The CDR3 DNA reads as TGCGCCAGCAGCGTGCTAGCGGGGGTGCCCGGGGAGCTGTTTTTT.

V usage is TRBV7-3 and J usage is TRBJ2-3, with 7 positions matching TRBD2. There are 14 residues in the CDR3. Germline CDR1 is SGHTA and CDR2 is FQGTGA. The J segment lost 4 bases and the V segment lost 2 bases, leaving 3 bases of the junction unmatched. CDR3 sequence reads: CASSLLAGADTQYF. The CDR3 region has the DNA TGTGCCAGCAGCTTACTTGCGGGGGCAGATACGCAGTATTTT. The full variable domain, in which reference TRBV7-3 and TRBJ2-3 provide the parts outside the CDR3, is GAGVSQTPSNKVTEKGKYVELRCDPISGHTALYWYRQSLGQGPEFLIYFQGTGAADDSGLPNDRFFAVRPEGSVSTLKIQRTERGDSAVYLCASSLLAGADTQYFGPGTRLTVL.

This clonotype has just a few counts. The chain couples TRBV5-5 to TRBJ2-3, with TRBD1 matching over 8 bases. Trimming took 4 bases from V and 5 from J; bases not matched to a gene: 9. Germline loops: CDR1 SGHKS, CDR2 YYEKEE (reference sequence). The CDR3 sequence is 15 residues long. The CDR3 DNA is TGTGCCAGCAGCGCCGGACAGGGCCGGGGAGATACGCAGTATTTT. It yields the protein CASSAGQGRGDTQYF.

This chain joins TRBV7-9 and TRBJ2-7; D unresolved. CDR3 size: 13 residues. V lost 3 bases and J lost 4, with 10 bases in between. Looked up from germline, CDR1 is SEHNR and CDR2 is FQNEAQ (reference sequence). CDR3 in DNA: TGTGCCAGCAGCTTCGCTCCGGGTTACGAGCAGTACTTC. Translation: CASSFAPGYEQYF.

This clonotype was observed at least ten times. This chain links TRBV25-1 with TRBJ2-1, with D tentatively TRBD1 (7 bases). This CDR3 contains 17 residues. Trimming shortened V by 6 bases and J by 8 bases, and 26 bases separated the two germline ends. Looked up from germline, CDR1 is MGHDK and CDR2 is SYGVNS. In nucleotides, the CDR3 is TGTGCCAGCAGGGAGGGGATGGGGGACAGACAAGGTGATGAGCAGTTCTTC. Encoded protein: CASREGMGDRQGDEQFF.

This clonotype was seen just once. The V gene is TRBV30, the J gene TRBJ1-3; perhaps TRBD1 as D (5 bases). This CDR3 is 14 amino acids long. CDR1 is GTSNPN, CDR2 SVGIG, per germline (reference sequence). Trimming left V 3 bases short and J 1 base short, with 10 bases between. The CDR3 nucleotides are TGTGCCTGGAGCCCAGGGTTTTCTGGAAACACCATATATTTT. Its translation: CAWSPGFSGNTIYF.